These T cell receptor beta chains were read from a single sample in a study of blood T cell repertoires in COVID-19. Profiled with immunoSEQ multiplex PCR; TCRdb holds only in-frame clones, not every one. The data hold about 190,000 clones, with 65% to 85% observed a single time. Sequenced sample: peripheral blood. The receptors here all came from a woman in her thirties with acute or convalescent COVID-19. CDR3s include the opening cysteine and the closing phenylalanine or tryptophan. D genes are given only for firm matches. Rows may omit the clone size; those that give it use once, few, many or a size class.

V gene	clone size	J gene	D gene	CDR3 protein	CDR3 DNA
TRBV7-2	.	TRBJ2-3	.	CASSSTGSSTDTQYF	TGTGCCAGCAGCTCGACAGGCTCTAGCACAGATACGCAGTATTTT
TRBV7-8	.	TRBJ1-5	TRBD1	CASSPGTGDQPQHF	TGTGCCAGCAGTCCCGGGACAGGGGATCAGCCCCAGCATTTT
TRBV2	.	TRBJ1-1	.	CASSEVAGATEAFF	TGTGCCAGCAGTGAAGTGGCAGGGGCCACTGAAGCTTTCTTT
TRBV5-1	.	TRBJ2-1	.	CASSLTLAGSNEQFF	TGCGCCAGCAGCCTGACGCTAGCTGGTTCCAATGAGCAGTTCTTC
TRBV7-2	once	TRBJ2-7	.	CASSPRRETTSYEQYF	TGTGCCAGCAGCCCGAGACGGGAGACTACATCCTACGAGCAGTACTTC
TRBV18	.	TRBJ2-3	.	CASSDRDKDTQYF	TGTGCCAGCTCAGACCGGGACAAAGATACGCAGTATTTT
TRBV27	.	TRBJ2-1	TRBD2	CASTPSGVNNEQFF	TGTGCCAGCACGCCTAGCGGTGTAAACAATGAGCAGTTCTTC
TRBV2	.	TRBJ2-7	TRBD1	CASSDTGLRQGIYEQYF	TGTGCCAGCAGTGACACGGGTCTGAGACAGGGCATCTACGAGCAGTACTTC
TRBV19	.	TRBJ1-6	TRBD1	CASSGGQGVNNSPLHF	TGTGCCAGTAGTGGAGGACAGGGGGTGAATAATTCACCCCTCCACTTT
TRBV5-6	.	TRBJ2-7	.	CASSRQGQTYEQYF	TGTGCCAGCAGCCGTCAGGGGCAGACCTACGAGCAGTACTTC
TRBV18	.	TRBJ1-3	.	CASSPRPLGDVSGNTIYF	TGTGCCAGCTCACCACGGCCGCTAGGAGATGTCTCTGGAAACACCATATATTTT
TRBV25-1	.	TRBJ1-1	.	CASSDTDRNTEAFF	TGTGCCAGCAGTGATACGGACAGGAACACTGAAGCTTTCTTT
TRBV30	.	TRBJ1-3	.	CAWKDSGPGNTIYF	TGTGCCTGGAAGGATTCAGGGCCCGGAAACACCATATATTTT
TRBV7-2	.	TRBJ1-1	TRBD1	CASSFRGGGTEAFF	TGTGCCAGCAGCTTCCGAGGGGGCGGGACTGAAGCTTTCTTT
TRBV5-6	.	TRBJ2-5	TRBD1	CASSLDRGPLGETQYF	TGTGCCAGCAGCTTGGACAGGGGCCCTCTAGGGGAGACCCAGTACTTC
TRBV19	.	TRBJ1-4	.	CASSLRRPGGTTNEKLFF	TGTGCCAGTAGCCTCCGACGCCCGGGGGGTACAACTAATGAAAAACTGTTTTTT
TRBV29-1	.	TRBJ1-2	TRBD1	CSAYRGLTYGYTF	TGCAGCGCATACAGGGGGCTGACCTATGGCTACACCTTC
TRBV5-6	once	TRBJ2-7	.	CASSGGNWEQYF	TGTGCCAGCAGCGGCGGGAATTGGGAGCAGTACTTC
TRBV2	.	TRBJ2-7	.	CASLRVREQYF	TGTGCCAGTCTCAGGGTAAGGGAGCAGTACTTC
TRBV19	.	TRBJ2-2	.	CASSMNIITTGELFF	TGTGCCAGTAGTATGAACATTATTACAACCGGGGAGCTGTTTTTT
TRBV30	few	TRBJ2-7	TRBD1	CAWKGQDSYEQYF	TGTGCCTGGAAGGGACAGGACTCCTACGAGCAGTACTTC
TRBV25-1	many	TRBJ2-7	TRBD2	CASRLAGTGRTEQYF	TGTGCCAGCAGACTAGCGGGAACCGGTCGGACCGAGCAGTACTTC
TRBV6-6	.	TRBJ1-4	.	CASSFLDRSEKLFF	TGTGCCAGCAGTTTTTTAGACAGAAGTGAAAAACTGTTTTTT
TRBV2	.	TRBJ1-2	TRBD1	CASSLDRALNYGYTF	TGTGCCAGCAGCTTAGACAGGGCACTTAACTATGGCTACACCTTC
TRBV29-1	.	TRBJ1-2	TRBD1	CSAGTGPNYGYTF	TGCAGCGCCGGGACAGGGCCAAACTATGGCTACACCTTC
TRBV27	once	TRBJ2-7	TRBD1	CASSLRDRAYEQYF	TGTGCCAGCAGTCTCCGGGACAGGGCCTACGAGCAGTACTTC
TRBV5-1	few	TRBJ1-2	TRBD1	CASSSATGDDYGYTF	TGCGCCAGCAGCTCAGCAACAGGGGATGACTATGGCTACACCTTC
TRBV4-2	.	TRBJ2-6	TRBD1	CASSQDPHGQGLTGANVLTF	TGTGCCAGCAGCCAAGATCCCCACGGACAGGGGCTCACTGGGGCCAACGTCCTGACTTTC
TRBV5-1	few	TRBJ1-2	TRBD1	CASSARDSSNYGYTF	TGCGCCAGCAGCGCGCGGGACAGTTCTAACTATGGCTACACCTTC
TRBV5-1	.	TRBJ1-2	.	CASSGHSGGGGYTF	TGCGCCAGCAGCGGCCACTCGGGGGGCGGTGGCTACACCTTC
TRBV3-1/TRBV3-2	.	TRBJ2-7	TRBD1	CASTRTGGYEQYF	TGTGCCAGCACCAGGACAGGGGGCTACGAGCAGTACTTC
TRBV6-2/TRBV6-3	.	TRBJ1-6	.	CASSSYTLAGQYSPLHF	TGTGCCAGCAGTTCCTACACCCTAGCGGGGCAATATTCACCCCTCCACTTT
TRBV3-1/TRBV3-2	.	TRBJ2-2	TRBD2	CASGGGRTNTGELFF	TGTGCCAGCGGCGGGGGGAGAACGAACACCGGGGAGCTGTTTTTT
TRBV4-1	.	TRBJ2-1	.	CASSQGIPGWTVDEQFF	TGCGCCAGCAGCCAAGGAATTCCAGGGTGGACAGTCGATGAGCAGTTCTTC
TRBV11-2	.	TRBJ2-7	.	CASSFYTGNYEQYF	TGTGCCAGCAGCTTTTACACGGGAAACTACGAGCAGTACTTC
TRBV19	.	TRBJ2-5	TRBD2	CASRDRGTSGKETQYF	TGTGCCAGCCGAGACAGGGGGACTAGCGGCAAAGAGACCCAGTACTTC
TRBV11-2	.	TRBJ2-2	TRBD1	CASSPFGQGNTGELFF	TGTGCCAGCAGCCCATTCGGACAGGGAAACACCGGGGAGCTGTTTTTT
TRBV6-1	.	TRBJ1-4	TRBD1	CASSEDRGKGEKLFF	TGTGCCAGCAGTGAAGACAGGGGCAAGGGGGAAAAACTGTTTTTT
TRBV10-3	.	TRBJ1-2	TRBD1	CAIKGAGGQGSYGYTF	TGTGCCATCAAAGGAGCAGGGGGCCAGGGGAGCTATGGCTACACCTTC
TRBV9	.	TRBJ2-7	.	CASSATKKGAEQYF	TGTGCCAGCAGCGCCACAAAGAAGGGAGCGGAGCAGTACTTC
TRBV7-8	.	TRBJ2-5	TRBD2	CASTRRETQETQYF	TGTGCCAGCACCAGGCGGGAGACACAAGAGACCCAGTACTTC
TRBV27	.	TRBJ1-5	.	CASRNHRDTGQPQHF	TGTGCCAGCAGAAATCACAGGGACACAGGGCAGCCCCAGCATTTT
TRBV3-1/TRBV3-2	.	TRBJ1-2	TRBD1	CASSQGGQGSYGYTF	TGTGCCAGCAGCCAAGGAGGACAGGGCAGCTATGGCTACACCTTC
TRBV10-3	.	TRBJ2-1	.	CAISEIALTYNEQFF	TGTGCCATCAGTGAGATAGCTTTGACCTACAATGAGCAGTTCTTC
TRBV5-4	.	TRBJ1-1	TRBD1	CASSPIDRGFEAFF	TGTGCCAGCAGCCCCATAGACAGGGGTTTTGAAGCTTTCTTT
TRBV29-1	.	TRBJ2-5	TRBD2	CSVEVGRETQYF	TGCAGCGTTGAGGTCGGGAGGGAGACCCAGTACTTC
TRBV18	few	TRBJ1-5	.	CASSPRSGKNQPQHF	TGTGCCAGCTCACCACGGTCCGGGAAAAATCAGCCCCAGCATTTT
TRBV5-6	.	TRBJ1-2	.	CASSFAPGQRAYGYTF	TGTGCCAGCAGCTTTGCTCCGGGACAACGAGCGTATGGCTACACCTTC
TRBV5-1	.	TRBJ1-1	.	CASSLFVQNTEAFF	TGCGCCAGCAGCTTGTTTGTCCAGAACACTGAAGCTTTCTTT
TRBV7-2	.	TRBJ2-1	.	CASSLGSVGLSIF	TGTGCCAGCAGCTTGGGGAGTGTGGGACTGTCGATCTTC